The next 25 T cell receptor beta chains were all read from a single sample in a study of cytomegalovirus exposure and HLA in healthy donors. In the PCR, 60 Vbeta and 13 Jbeta primers were used. Sequencing used immunoSEQ multiplex PCR; TCRdb keeps in-frame clones, though not all of them. The data show 170,000 or so clones, roughly 81% seen once. Sequencing was done on a sample of PBMCs. All receptors derive from a girl aged 10 to 17 in good health and CMV-seropositive.

This chain joins TRBV11-3 and TRBJ2-7; maybe TRBD1 (6 bases). The CDR3 covers 14 residues. CDR1 is SGHNT, CDR2 YENEEA, per germline. V gave up 6 bases and J gave up 4 bases, with 16 bases separating them. The CDR3 protein is CASSSGDNEYEQYF. Written as DNA, the CDR3 is TGTGCCAGCAGTTCCGGGGACAACGAATACGAGCAGTACTTC.

V is TRBV4-2 and J is TRBJ2-7; TRBD2 matches at 9 bases. Germline loops: CDR1 LGHNA, CDR2 YNFKEQ. CDR3 length: 15 amino acids. The V gene end was trimmed by 4 bases and the J gene end by 4 bases; junction bases not matched to a gene: 8. The CDR3 loop is CASSPLGGGAYEQYF. In nucleotides, the CDR3 is TGTGCCAGCAGCCCGTTAGGCGGGGGGGCGTACGAGCAGTACTTC.

CDR3 amino acids: CASSRRNRVYEQYF. As DNA, the CDR3 is TGTGCCAGCAGCAGACGGAACAGGGTCTACGAGCAGTACTTC. The chain has TRBV21-1 and TRBJ2-7; no check of the table's D call, TRBD1, against the DNA was made. TRBV21-1 is a pseudogene. The CDR3 is 14 amino acids.

V gene TRBV9 combines with J gene TRBJ2-5, with 9 bases identical to TRBD2. Germline V gene sequence: CDR1 SGDLS, CDR2 YYNGEE. V lost 0 bases and J lost 5; bases outside the gene matches: 2. The CDR3 runs to 14 residues. The CDR3 bases are TGTGCCAGCAGCGTAGGCGGGGGGGCTGAGACCCAGTACTTC. This encodes CASSVGGGAETQYF.

The chain joins TRBV5-5 to TRBJ2-3; D might be TRBD2 (5 bases). CDR1 is SGHKS and CDR2 is YYEKEE in the germline V gene (reference sequence). With 0 bases removed from V and 3 bases from J, the gap between germline ends came to 14 bases. There are 16 residues in the CDR3. For the CDR3, the DNA is TGTGCCAGCAGCTTGGAAGAGGGTTTGGTGACAGATACGCAGTATTTT. Its protein product is CASSLEEGLVTDTQYF.

The V call is TRBV19, the J call TRBJ2-5, with TRBD1 matching over 9 bases. The assigned J gene may be wrong: the sequence end matches TRBJ2-7 better. The CDR3 is made up of 16 amino acids. Germline loops: CDR1 LNHDA, CDR2 SQIVND (reference sequence). CDR3 region: CASSPGTGRLGYEQYF. CDR3 in DNA: TGTGCCAGTAGTCCAGGGACAGGGCGCTTAGGTTACGAGCAGTACTTC.

V gene TRBV5-6 combines with J gene TRBJ2-5; 9 bases map to TRBD1. CDR3 size: 15 residues. Germline V gene data show CDR1 as SGHDT and CDR2 as YYEEEE. Trimming at V came to 2 bases and at J to 2 bases, leaving 4 bases not matched to a gene. The CDR3 spells CASSFYGQGQETQYF. As DNA, the CDR3 is TGTGCCAGCAGCTTTTATGGACAGGGGCAAGAGACCCAGTACTTC.

Here the CDR3 DNA reads TGTGCCAGCAGCTTGGGGCTAGCGGCGCAAGGTTCGCAGTATTTT. Protein product: CASSLGLAAQGSQYF. V and J are TRBV5-4 and TRBJ2-3, with 7 bases lining up with TRBD2. V was clipped by 0 bases and J by 10 bases; unmatched bases: 11. CDR3 length: 15 residues. The germline V gene encodes CDR1 SGHNT and CDR2 YYREEE (reference sequence). The variable domain in full, with the rest retrieved from reference TRBV5-4 and TRBJ2-3, is ETGVTQSPTHLIKTRGQQVTLRCSSQSGHNTVSWYQQALGQGPQFIFQYYREEENGRGNFPPRFSGLQFPNYSSELNVNALELDDSALYLCASSLGLAAQGSQYFGPGTRLTVL.

CDR3 sequence (DNA): TGCGCCAGCAGCCTACGGGGGGACTACCTCAACGAGCAGTACTTC. Protein sequence: CASSLRGDYLNEQYF. The V gene is TRBV5-1, the J gene TRBJ2-7, with TRBD2 identical over 7 bases. The length of the CDR3 is 15 residues. Per the germline V gene, CDR1 is SGHRS and CDR2 is YFSETQ. J gave up 5 bases and V 4 bases, and 12 bases lay outside the gene matches.

The chain carries TRBV5-6 and TRBJ1-2, with D hard to call. Per the germline V gene, CDR1 is SGHDT and CDR2 is YYEEEE. This CDR3 spans 12 amino acids. Deletions cut 4 bases from V and 5 bases from J, with 9 bases between. DNA of the CDR3: TGTGCCAGCAGCCCGCCGGGGTATGGCTACACCTTC. Translated, it gives CASSPPGYGYTF.

The chain recombines TRBV14 with TRBJ1-1, with 7 positions matching TRBD1. The CDR3 extends over 12 amino acids. Germline-derived CDR1 and CDR2 are SGHDN and FVKESK. With V trimmed by 5 bases and J by 5 bases, 2 bases remained unmatched. CDR3 loop: CASSRQGTEAFF. The DNA for the CDR3 is TGTGCCAGCAGCAGACAGGGAACTGAAGCTTTCTTT.

The chain uses TRBV4-2 and TRBJ1-5; 8 bases map to TRBD1. The CDR3 is 16 residues long. Germline-derived CDR1 and CDR2 are LGHNA and YNFKEQ. The junction had 9 bases not matched to a gene; V was cut back by 4 bases and J by 4 bases. The CDR3 is CASSRHGTGANQPQHF. CDR3 nucleotides: TGTGCCAGCAGCCGCCACGGGACAGGTGCAAATCAGCCCCAGCATTTT.

The rearrangement uses TRBV19 and TRBJ2-1; D gene unclear. Germline-derived CDR1 and CDR2 are LNHDA and SQIVND (reference sequence). V was trimmed by 3 bases and J by 3 bases, leaving 6 bases between them. The CDR3 loop spans 13 amino acids. The CDR3 here is CASSILGYNEQFF. In DNA form, the CDR3 reads TGTGCCAGTAGTATCCTAGGCTACAATGAGCAGTTCTTC.

The chain uses TRBV9 and TRBJ1-1; no firm D call. Germline V lookup: CDR1 SGDLS, CDR2 YYNGEE. Trimming left V 6 bases short and J 5 bases short, with 14 bases between. This CDR3 is 13 amino acids long. The CDR3 sequence: CASTPGRNTEAFF. The CDR3 nucleotides read TGTGCCAGCACCCCAGGTCGGAATACTGAAGCTTTCTTT.

The chain has TRBV6-1 and TRBJ1-5; no definite D call. The CDR3 totals 14 residues. Trimming pared 7 bases from V and 3 bases from J, leaving 13 bases between. CDR1 and CDR2 (germline): MNHNS, SASEGT. The CDR3 DNA reads TGTGCCAGCATCGCACTAACCTCCAATCAGCCCCAGCATTTT. Translation gives CASIALTSNQPQHF.

As DNA, the CDR3 is TGTGCCAGCAGGGTATCGGGTGGGTTTGACGAGCAGTACTTC. It encodes CASRVSGGFDEQYF. V is TRBV27 and J is TRBJ2-7; no clear D. The V and J ends lost 6 bases and 5 bases respectively, with 17 bases between them. CDR3 length: 14 amino acids. Germline values: CDR1 MNHEY, CDR2 SMNVEV (reference sequence).

The chain joins TRBV6-5 to TRBJ1-3; D is possibly TRBD1 (6 bases). V dropped 6 bases and J dropped 6 bases, with 15 bases sitting between them. CDR1 is MNHEY and CDR2 is SVGAGI in the germline V gene. The CDR3 covers 14 residues. CDR3 sequence reads: CASSTDRIQNTIYF. CDR3 in DNA: TGTGCCAGCAGCACAGACAGGATTCAAAACACCATATATTTT.

V is TRBV19 and J is TRBJ1-2; 8 nucleotides line up with TRBD1. CDR1 and CDR2 (germline): LNHDA, SQIVND (reference sequence). This CDR3 contains 15 residues. With 6 bases clipped from V and 1 base from J, the junction kept 7 bases outside the gene matches. The CDR3 sequence: CASRGPGQVNYGYTF. Written as DNA, the CDR3 is TGTGCCAGTAGGGGCCCGGGACAGGTTAACTATGGCTACACCTTC.

The chain combines TRBV28 with TRBJ1-2, with D maybe TRBD1 (6 bases). V shed 7 bases and J shed 4 bases, with 13 bases lying between them. Germline V CDR1 and CDR2: MDHEN, SYDVKM. This CDR3 is built from 13 residues. CDR3 region: CASMKGVGYGYTF. The CDR3 DNA is TGTGCCAGCATGAAGGGGGTCGGCTATGGCTACACCTTC.

The V gene is TRBV18, the J gene TRBJ1-5; 9 bases fit TRBD1. The length of the CDR3 is 15 residues. After removal of 3 bases from V and 4 bases from J, the junction contained 4 bases not matched to a gene. Looked up from germline, CDR1 is KGHSH and CDR2 is LQKENI. CDR3: CASSPSGQGNQPQHF. DNA of the CDR3: TGTGCCAGCTCACCGTCAGGACAGGGGAATCAGCCCCAGCATTTT. The variable domain in full, with the rest retrieved from reference TRBV18 and TRBJ1-5, is NAGVMQNPRHLVRRRGQEARLRCSPMKGHSHVYWYRQLPEEGLKFMVYLQKENIIDESGMPKERFSAEFPKEGPSILRIQQVVRGDSAAYFCASSPSGQGNQPQHFGDGTRLSIL.

The rearrangement uses TRBV19 and TRBJ1-2, with D possibly TRBD1 on 6 matching bases. The germline CDR1 and CDR2 sequences are LNHDA and SQIVND (reference sequence). V was shortened by 7 bases and J by 0 bases, with 24 bases between the two germline ends. This CDR3 is 18 amino acids long. Here the CDR3 reads CASISLGTPGGTNYGYTF. CDR3 DNA: TGTGCCAGTATCTCCCTCGGGACACCGGGGGGGACTAACTATGGCTACACCTTC.

V and J are TRBV19 and TRBJ2-6, with 7 bases aligning to TRBD1. Germline CDR1 reads LNHDA; CDR2 reads SQIVND (reference sequence). The CDR3 runs 18 residues. Losses at the gene ends were 6 bases for V and 4 bases for J; bases not matched to a gene: 15. The CDR3 region is CASSARVRGSSGANVLTF. CDR3 nucleotide sequence: TGTGCCAGTAGCGCCCGGGTCAGGGGGTCGTCGGGGGCCAACGTCCTGACTTTC.

Details on this clone: The same CDR3 also results from other DNA sequences found in this sample. The J gene is TRBJ2-7, the V gene TRBV7-8; the match to TRBD2 covers 10 bases. The CDR3 loop spans 16 amino acids. Germline V gene data show CDR1 as SGHVS and CDR2 as FQNEAQ. With V trimmed by 0 bases and J by 7 bases, 9 bases remained unmatched. CDR3 sequence reads: CASSLARLAGVREQYF. CDR3 nucleotide sequence: TGTGCCAGCAGCTTAGCGCGCCTAGCGGGAGTGCGGGAGCAGTACTTC.

DNA of the CDR3: TGCGCCAGCAGCCAAGGGGTAGCGGGGGGCGTCTCCTACAATGAGCAGTTCTTC. Translation: CASSQGVAGGVSYNEQFF. V gene TRBV4-1 combines with J gene TRBJ2-1; 10 nucleotides agree with TRBD2. This CDR3 has 18 residues. The V gene end was trimmed by 1 base and the J gene end by 0 bases; junction bases not matched to a gene: 6. In germline, CDR1 is MGHRA, CDR2 YSYEKL.

The chain has TRBV7-3 and TRBJ1-1, with D unclear. With 0 bases removed from V and 3 bases from J, the gap between germline ends came to 5 bases. The germline V gene has CDR1 SGHTA and CDR2 FQGTGA. The CDR3 has 13 amino acids. The CDR3 DNA reads as TGTGCCAGCAGCTTAACGCGAGACACTGAAGCTTTCTTT. As protein: CASSLTRDTEAFF.